What follows is one T cell receptor (beta chain) and its context. The antigen remains unidentified. This probably arose from a read error, given a far larger clone one base away. Genomic DNA provided the template from which TCR beta CDR3 was amplified by two-round multiplex PCR. For every TRBV and TRBJ gene, a specific primer was used in first-round PCR. MiXCR was run by TCRdb on the multiplex PCR reads, yielding one entry per CDR3 protein. In the table there are approximately 28,000 distinct CDR3 sequences, around 38% of which are singletons. This sample was included in a study of prognosis after radiotherapy for stage I lung cancer. On the study more broadly: In 3 to 5 fractions, radiotherapy was administered as SBRT with a biologically effective dose of at least 100 Gy. Points from the study as a whole: There was a fall in unique TCR clone counts after stereotactic body radiation therapy, median roughly 10,000 versus 7,000.

Peripheral venous blood was drawn in six-milliliter volumes, with a draw taken at each of two separate time points. CDR3 length: 14 residues. From germline, CDR1 is SGHDT and CDR2 YYEEEE. The V call is TRBV5-6, the J call TRBJ2-7, with D unclear. The sequencing here drew on PBMCs, taken before or after stereotactic body radiation therapy (not recorded which). This receptor was taken from a donor of 50 years or more with non-small cell lung cancer. As DNA, the CDR3 is TGTGTCAGCAGCTTGACCGACGCCACCTACGAGCAGTACTTC. Translation gives CVSSLTDATYEQYF.